The following is a TCR beta chain sequence with its context. Germline V lookup: CDR1 SGHDN, CDR2 FVKESK. With 4 bases removed from V and 7 bases from J, the gap between germline ends came to 17 bases. The CDR3 totals 14 residues. This entry belongs to a study of T-cell reconstitution after alpha-beta-depleted transplantation in children. Unique molecular identifiers were used to barcode this TCRbeta library. TCRdb fed the PCR reads into MiXCR, producing one record per CDR3 protein. The table shows about 270,000 distinct CDR3 sequences, with approximately 9.8% occurring only once. The chain joins TRBV14 to TRBJ2-7; tentatively, D is TRBD2 (6 bases). The sample consisted of PBMCs from the stem cell graft donor, taken from the stem cell graft. This receptor was taken from a human donor who donated a stem cell graft to a child with SCID. CDR3 nucleotides: TGTGCCAGCAGCCCGGAGACTAGTTCGGGAGAGCAGTACTTC. It codes for CASSPETSSGEQYF.